A single sample is the source of the 6 T cell receptor beta chains below, sequenced in a study of cytomegalovirus exposure and HLA in healthy donors. PCR primers comprised 60 Vbeta and 13 Jbeta primers. Libraries were prepared by immunoSEQ multiplex PCR; TCRdb keeps only in-frame clonotypes and omits some of them. The table includes approximately 70,000 clones, around three quarters detected once. Sequencing was performed on PBMCs. These receptors all stem from a man over 45 in good health and CMV-seronegative.

The gene calls are TRBV30 and TRBJ1-3; D perhaps matches TRBD1 (6 bases). V shed 8 bases and J shed 4 bases, with 18 bases lying between them. Germline V CDR1 and CDR2: GTSNPN, SVGIG (reference sequence). CDR3 length equals 14 residues. The CDR3 DNA reads as TGTGCCGGAAGGGGAACAGGGTCCGGAAACACCATATATTTT. It is translated as CAGRGTGSGNTIYF.

The V and J genes are TRBV11-3 and TRBJ2-1; 9 nucleotides line up with TRBD1. Germline V gene lookup returns CDR1 SGHNT and CDR2 YENEEA. Trimming at V came to 0 bases and at J to 10 bases, leaving 10 bases not matched to a gene. CDR3 size: 16 residues. The CDR3 sequence: CASSLDGTGRPLEQFF. The CDR3 region has the DNA TGTGCCAGCAGCTTAGACGGGACAGGGAGGCCGTTAGAGCAGTTCTTC.

V usage is TRBV29-1 and J usage is TRBJ1-1; D might be TRBD1 (5 bases). The CDR3 has 12 residues. V lost 7 bases and J lost 3, with 12 bases in between. Germline V gene sequence: CDR1 SQVTM, CDR2 ANQGSEA. The CDR3 DNA is TGCAGCGCCAGACAGACTTACACTGAAGCTTTCTTT. It encodes CSARQTYTEAFF.

This chain links TRBV19 with TRBJ1-5, with D maybe TRBD1 (5 bases). Germline values: CDR1 LNHDA, CDR2 SQIVND (reference sequence). V shed 1 base and J shed 6 bases, with 13 bases lying between them. The CDR3 loop spans 15 amino acids. CDR3 nucleotide sequence: TGTGCCAGTAGTATAGGTGGAGGGGTGGCTCAGCCCCAGCATTTT. Translation gives CASSIGGGVAQPQHF.

The chain combines TRBV28 with TRBJ1-1; the D gene is possibly TRBD1 (5 bases). The CDR3 sequence is 14 residues long. V gave up 2 bases and J gave up 0 bases, with 7 bases separating them. From germline, CDR1 is MDHEN and CDR2 SYDVKM. The DNA of the CDR3 is TGTGCCAGCAGTTTAAGGACACTGAACACTGAAGCTTTCTTT. Its protein is CASSLRTLNTEAFF.

The chain carries TRBV6-1 and TRBJ2-7, with 10 positions matching TRBD1. This CDR3 comprises 15 residues. Germline CDR1 reads MNHNS; CDR2 reads SASEGT. V lost 4 bases to trimming and J lost 2 bases; unmatched junction nucleotides: 5. CDR3 bases: TGTGCCAGCAGTGCCCAGGGACAGGGGACCTACGAGCAGTACTTC. Encoded protein: CASSAQGQGTYEQYF.